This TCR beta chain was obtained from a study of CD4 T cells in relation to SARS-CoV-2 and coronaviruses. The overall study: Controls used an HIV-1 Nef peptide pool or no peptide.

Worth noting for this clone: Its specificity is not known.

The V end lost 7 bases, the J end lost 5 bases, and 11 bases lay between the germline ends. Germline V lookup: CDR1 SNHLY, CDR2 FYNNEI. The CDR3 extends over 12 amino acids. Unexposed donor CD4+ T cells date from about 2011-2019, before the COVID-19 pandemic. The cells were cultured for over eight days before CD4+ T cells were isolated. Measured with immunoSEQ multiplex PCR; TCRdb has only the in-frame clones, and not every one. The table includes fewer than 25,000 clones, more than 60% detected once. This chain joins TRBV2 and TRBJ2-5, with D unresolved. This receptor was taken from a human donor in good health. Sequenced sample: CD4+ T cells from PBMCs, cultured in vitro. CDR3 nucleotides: TGTGCCAGCAAATTGTCCGCGGAGACCCAGTACTTC. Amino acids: CASKLSAETQYF. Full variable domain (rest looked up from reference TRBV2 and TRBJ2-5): EPEVTQTPSHQVTQMGQEVILRCVPISNHLYFYWYRQILGQKVEFLVSFYNNEISEKSEIFDDQFSVERPDGSNFTLKIRSTKLEDSAMYFCASKLSAETQYFGPGTRLLVL.